This TCR beta chain was identified in a study of T cells in Graves' hyperthyroidism and ophthalmopathy. General study results and limits: The model foresaw ophthalmopathy a median roughly 6.6 months prior to onset. Most clonotypes expanded in the thyroid (above 0.001) were also present in blood.

About this clonotype itself: What it binds is not known.

Using RNA transcripts as the source, TCR beta CDR3 regions were amplified. HTBI primers were employed in a first-round RT-PCR of the TCR CDR3. TCRdb reanalysed the multiplex PCR reads using MiXCR and keeps one entry per CDR3 protein. The sample consists of about 400,000 distinct CDR3 sequences, about 25% of them appearing once. V lost 5 bases and J 5 bases, leaving 3 bases between the germline ends. Germline V gives CDR1 SQVTM, CDR2 ANQGSEA. The CDR3 totals 10 residues. The rearrangement joins TRBV29-1 to TRBJ2-2; D remains ambiguous. This TCR was sampled from a middle-aged man with Graves' hyperthyroidism. Material for sequencing was blood. CDR3 DNA sequence: TGCAGCGTTCATACCGGGGAGCTGTTTTTT. Translated: CSVHTGELFF.